These T cell receptor beta chains were read from a single sample in a study of cytomegalovirus exposure and HLA in healthy donors. Clones were sequenced by immunoSEQ multiplex PCR, and TCRdb holds only the in-frame ones, with some missing. The table shows 150,000 to 200,000 clones, with approximately 79% occurring only once. Sequencing was done on a sample of PBMCs. The receptors come from a man in his fifties or sixties in good health and CMV-seronegative. Each CDR3 is given with its conserved first and last residue. The order of the fields is V gene, D gene, clone size, J gene, CDR3 protein, CDR3 DNA. D genes are given only for firm matches. Clone size, where shown, is once, few, many, or a class for clones that have expanded.

v_call: TRBV7-3; d_call: TRBD2; clone_size: NA; j_call: TRBJ2-1; cdr3_aa: CASSLTRTSGGNNEQFF; cdr3_nt: TGTGCCAGCAGCTTAACTCGGACTAGCGGGGGCAACAATGAGCAGTTCTTC
v_call: TRBV5-8; d_call: TRBD2; clone_size: few; j_call: TRBJ2-5; cdr3_aa: CATRKGAGGEETQYF; cdr3_nt: TGTGCCACCCGAAAAGGAGCGGGGGGCGAGGAGACCCAGTACTTC
v_call: TRBV15; d_call: TRBD1; clone_size: NA; j_call: TRBJ2-5; cdr3_aa: CATSERQGETQYF; cdr3_nt: TGTGCCACCAGCGAACGACAGGGAGAGACCCAGTACTTC
v_call: TRBV18; d_call: NA; clone_size: NA; j_call: TRBJ1-5; cdr3_aa: CASSIQDDEPQHF; cdr3_nt: TGTGCCAGCTCAATACAGGACGATGAGCCCCAGCATTTT
v_call: TRBV9; d_call: TRBD2; clone_size: NA; j_call: TRBJ2-7; cdr3_aa: CASSKRGASGGFGSNEQYF; cdr3_nt: TGTGCCAGCAGCAAACGAGGGGCTAGCGGGGGTTTTGGTTCCAACGAGCAGTACTTC
v_call: TRBV5-6; d_call: TRBD2; clone_size: NA; j_call: TRBJ2-5; cdr3_aa: CASRPTSGGATQYF; cdr3_nt: TGTGCCAGCAGACCAACTAGCGGGGGGGCTACCCAGTACTTC
v_call: TRBV11-2; d_call: NA; clone_size: once; j_call: TRBJ2-7; cdr3_aa: CASSDGLFTYEQYF; cdr3_nt: TGTGCCAGCAGCGACGGACTATTCACCTACGAGCAGTACTTC
v_call: TRBV7-3; d_call: TRBD2; clone_size: NA; j_call: TRBJ2-2; cdr3_aa: CASSPTSGGARTGELFF; cdr3_nt: TGTGCCAGCAGCCCAACTAGCGGGGGGGCGCGCACCGGGGAGCTGTTTTTT
v_call: TRBV7-6; d_call: TRBD1; clone_size: NA; j_call: TRBJ1-4; cdr3_aa: CASSLAWGQDNEKLFF; cdr3_nt: TGTGCCAGCAGCTTAGCGTGGGGACAGGATAATGAAAAACTGTTTTTT
v_call: TRBV30; d_call: NA; clone_size: NA; j_call: TRBJ2-5; cdr3_aa: CAWSGVGETQYF; cdr3_nt: TGTGCCTGGAGCGGGGTTGGGGAGACCCAGTACTTC
v_call: TRBV29-1; d_call: TRBD2; clone_size: NA; j_call: TRBJ2-3; cdr3_aa: CSGGSSDTQYF; cdr3_nt: TGCAGCGGCGGGAGTTCAGATACGCAGTATTTT
v_call: TRBV2; d_call: TRBD2; clone_size: NA; j_call: TRBJ2-3; cdr3_aa: CASIRTRERIDTQYF; cdr3_nt: TGTGCCAGCATTCGAACGCGGGAGCGGATAGATACGCAGTATTTT
v_call: TRBV5-4; d_call: NA; clone_size: NA; j_call: TRBJ2-7; cdr3_aa: CASSSPLGNGYEQYF; cdr3_nt: TGTGCCAGCAGCTCGCCATTGGGCAATGGGTACGAGCAGTACTTC
v_call: TRBV10-3; d_call: NA; clone_size: NA; j_call: TRBJ1-6; cdr3_aa: CAITPKRTGNSPLHF; cdr3_nt: TGTGCCATCACCCCTAAGAGAACAGGGAATTCACCCCTCCACTTT
v_call: TRBV7-8; d_call: NA; clone_size: NA; j_call: TRBJ1-3; cdr3_aa: CASSLRLTAGGNTIYF; cdr3_nt: TGTGCCAGCAGCTTACGTCTGACAGCCGGCGGAAACACCATATATTTT
v_call: TRBV18; d_call: NA; clone_size: NA; j_call: TRBJ1-3; cdr3_aa: CASSPRTDSGNTIYF; cdr3_nt: TGTGCCAGCTCACCGCGGACAGACAGTGGAAACACCATATATTTT
v_call: TRBV2; d_call: TRBD1; clone_size: NA; j_call: TRBJ1-2; cdr3_aa: CASRTTGRYGYTF; cdr3_nt: TGTGCCAGCAGAACGACAGGGCGGTATGGCTACACCTTC
v_call: TRBV7-3; d_call: NA; clone_size: NA; j_call: TRBJ1-1; cdr3_aa: CASSLGGGGSEAFF; cdr3_nt: TGTGCCAGCAGCTTAGGGGGAGGGGGGAGTGAAGCTTTCTTT
v_call: TRBV9; d_call: NA; clone_size: once; j_call: TRBJ2-3; cdr3_aa: CASSVSGTEDTQYF; cdr3_nt: TGTGCCAGCAGCGTATCCGGGACTGAGGATACGCAGTATTTT
v_call: TRBV5-4; d_call: TRBD2; clone_size: NA; j_call: TRBJ2-1; cdr3_aa: CASSRPLAGSYNEQFF; cdr3_nt: TGTGCCAGCAGCCGGCCCCTAGCGGGATCCTACAATGAGCAGTTCTTC
v_call: TRBV15; d_call: NA; clone_size: NA; j_call: TRBJ2-7; cdr3_aa: CATSRSAGPYEQYF; cdr3_nt: TGTGCCACCAGCCGAAGCGCAGGGCCCTACGAGCAGTACTTC
v_call: TRBV14; d_call: TRBD2; clone_size: NA; j_call: TRBJ2-7; cdr3_aa: CASSRSLGTSGGRNYEQYF; cdr3_nt: TGTGCCAGCAGCCGTTCACTCGGGACTAGCGGGGGGAGAAACTACGAGCAGTACTTC
v_call: TRBV18; d_call: NA; clone_size: once; j_call: TRBJ2-5; cdr3_aa: CASSPWEETQYF; cdr3_nt: TGTGCCAGCTCACCATGGGAGGAGACCCAGTACTTC
v_call: TRBV5-4; d_call: TRBD2; clone_size: few; j_call: TRBJ2-3; cdr3_aa: CASSAGLAGGDRTDTQYF; cdr3_nt: TGTGCCAGCAGCGCGGGACTAGCGGGAGGGGACCGCACAGATACGCAGTATTTT
v_call: TRBV7-9; d_call: NA; clone_size: few; j_call: TRBJ2-5; cdr3_aa: CSSSLGYQETQYF; cdr3_nt: TGTTCCAGCAGCTTAGGGTATCAGGAGACCCAGTACTTC
v_call: TRBV7-3; d_call: TRBD1; clone_size: NA; j_call: TRBJ2-3; cdr3_aa: CASSLVAGGVGTQYF; cdr3_nt: TGTGCCAGCAGCTTGGTGGCAGGGGGCGTGGGTACGCAGTATTTT
v_call: TRBV5-1; d_call: NA; clone_size: NA; j_call: TRBJ1-1; cdr3_aa: CASSFGLGTEAFF; cdr3_nt: TGCGCCAGCAGCTTCGGTCTCGGGACTGAAGCTTTCTTT
v_call: TRBV6-5; d_call: NA; clone_size: NA; j_call: TRBJ1-3; cdr3_aa: CASSYSGDGNTIYF; cdr3_nt: TGTGCCAGCAGTTACTCGGGAGATGGAAACACCATATATTTT